A single sample gave rise to the 6 T cell receptor beta chains below, sequenced in a study of cytomegalovirus exposure and HLA in healthy donors. 13 Jbeta primers and 60 Vbeta primers were used for the PCR. The assay was immunoSEQ multiplex PCR, and TCRdb's table has in-frame clones only and misses some. The data show 100,000 to 150,000 clones, around 72% seen once. Specimen: PBMCs. The receptors here all came from a man aged 25-40 years in good health and CMV-seronegative.

This chain links TRBV18 with TRBJ1-1; weak D call: TRBD1 (5 bases). The CDR3 sequence is 16 residues long. In germline, CDR1 is KGHSH, CDR2 LQKENI. The V and J ends lost 7 bases and 3 bases respectively, with 21 bases between them. The DNA of the CDR3 is TGTGCCAGCTGCATAACGGGTCCGGGGGAGGACACTGAAGCTTTCTTT. It codes for CASCITGPGEDTEAFF.

V usage is TRBV11-2 and J usage is TRBJ1-2, with D perhaps TRBD1 (6 bases). CDR1 is SGHAT, CDR2 FQNNGV, per germline. The CDR3 extends over 16 amino acids. Trimming took off 2 bases at V and 4 bases at J, with 17 bases between the two ends. The CDR3 loop reads CASSLNVGGAGYGYTF. In DNA, the CDR3 is TGTGCCAGCAGCTTAAACGTCGGGGGGGCAGGCTATGGCTACACCTTC.

The genes are TRBV30 and TRBJ1-1, with D unclear. This CDR3 comprises 11 residues. The germline V gene encodes CDR1 GTSNPN and CDR2 SVGIG (reference sequence). V was clipped by 1 base and J by 5 bases, with 5 bases between them. This CDR3 is CAWSGRTEAFF. The CDR3 DNA is TGTGCCTGGAGTGGGAGAACTGAAGCTTTCTTT.

This chain links TRBV4-3 with TRBJ2-1; 13 bases are a match to TRBD2. Germline trimming cut 0 bases from V and 5 bases from J; bases unmatched to any gene: 10. The CDR3 covers 19 residues. Looked up from germline, CDR1 is LGHNA and CDR2 is YSLEER. CDR3 sequence: CASSQDPNGLAGENNEQFF. The CDR3 coding sequence is TGCGCCAGCAGCCAAGATCCTAATGGACTAGCGGGGGAGAACAATGAGCAGTTCTTC.

The chain has TRBV10-1 and TRBJ2-7; D may be TRBD2 (5 bases). This CDR3 spans 14 amino acids. Trimming cost V 7 bases and J 2 bases, with 15 bases left between them. Germline V lookup: CDR1 WNHNN, CDR2 SYGVQD (reference sequence). The CDR3 reads CASTPGLDTYEQYF. Written as DNA, the CDR3 is TGCGCCAGCACCCCAGGACTGGATACCTACGAGCAGTACTTC.

This clone was seen only a few times. The chain employs TRBV2 and TRBJ2-3; 8 bases map to TRBD2. The CDR3 consists of 15 residues. The V segment lost 10 bases and the J segment 0 bases; nucleotides outside the gene matches: 9. Germline V CDR1 and CDR2: SNHLY, FYNNEI. The CDR3 sequence: CATTELAASTDTQYF. CDR3 nucleotides: TGTGCCACCACTGAACTAGCGGCTAGCACAGATACGCAGTATTTT.